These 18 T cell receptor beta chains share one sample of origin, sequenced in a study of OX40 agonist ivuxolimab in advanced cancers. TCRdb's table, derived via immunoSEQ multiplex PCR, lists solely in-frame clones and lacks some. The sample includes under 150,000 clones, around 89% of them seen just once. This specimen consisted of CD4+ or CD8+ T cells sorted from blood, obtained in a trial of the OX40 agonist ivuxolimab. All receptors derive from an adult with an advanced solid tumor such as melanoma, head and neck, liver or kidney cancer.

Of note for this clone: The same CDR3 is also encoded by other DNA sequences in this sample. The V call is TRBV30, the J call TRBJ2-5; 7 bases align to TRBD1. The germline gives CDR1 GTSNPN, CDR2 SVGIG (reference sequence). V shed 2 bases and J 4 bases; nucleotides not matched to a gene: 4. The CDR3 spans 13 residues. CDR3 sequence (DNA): TGTGCCTGGAGTAGTAGGGGGCGAGAGACCCAGTACTTC. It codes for CAWSSRGRETQYF.

CDR3 sequence (DNA): TGCGCCAGCAGCCTAAGACAGGGGGCGAGCGCAGATACGCAGTATTTT. It translates to CASSLRQGASADTQYF. The V gene is TRBV5-1, the J gene TRBJ2-3; 10 nucleotides match TRBD1. J gave up 4 bases and V 4 bases, and 9 bases lay outside the gene matches. The germline V gene has CDR1 SGHRS and CDR2 YFSETQ. The CDR3 runs 16 residues.

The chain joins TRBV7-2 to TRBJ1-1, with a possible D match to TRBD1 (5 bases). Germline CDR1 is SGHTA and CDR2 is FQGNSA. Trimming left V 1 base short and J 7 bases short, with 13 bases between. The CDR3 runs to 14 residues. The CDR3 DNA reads TGTGCCAGCAGCTTAGGGGCCACAGGAGGTGAAGCTTTCTTT. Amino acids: CASSLGATGGEAFF.

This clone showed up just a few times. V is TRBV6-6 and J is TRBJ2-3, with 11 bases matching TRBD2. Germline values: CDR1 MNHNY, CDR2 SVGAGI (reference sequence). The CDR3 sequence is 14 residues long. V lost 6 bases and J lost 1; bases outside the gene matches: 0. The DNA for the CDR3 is TGTGCCAGCAGGACTAGCGGGGGCACAGATACGCAGTATTTT. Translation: CASRTSGGTDTQYF.

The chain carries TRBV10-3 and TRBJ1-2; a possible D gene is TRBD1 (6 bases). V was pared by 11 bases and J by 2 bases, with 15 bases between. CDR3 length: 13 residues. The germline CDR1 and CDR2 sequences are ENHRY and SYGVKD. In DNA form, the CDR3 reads TGTGCCCTCTGGGACACCCAAAACTATGGCTACACCTTC. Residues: CALWDTQNYGYTF.

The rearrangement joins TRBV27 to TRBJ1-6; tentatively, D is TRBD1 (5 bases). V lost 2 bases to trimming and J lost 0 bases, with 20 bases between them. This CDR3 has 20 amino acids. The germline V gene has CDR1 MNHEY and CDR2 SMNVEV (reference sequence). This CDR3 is CASSLMGPNPTSSYNSPLHF. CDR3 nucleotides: TGTGCCAGCAGTTTAATGGGACCCAACCCGACGAGCTCCTATAATTCACCCCTCCACTTT.

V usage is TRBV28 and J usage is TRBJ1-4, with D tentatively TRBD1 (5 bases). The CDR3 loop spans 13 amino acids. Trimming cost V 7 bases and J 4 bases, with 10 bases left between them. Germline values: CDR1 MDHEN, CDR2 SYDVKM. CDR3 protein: CASKRGGNEKLFF. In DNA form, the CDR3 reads TGTGCCAGCAAAAGGGGCGGTAATGAAAAACTGTTTTTT.

The CDR3 region has the DNA TGTGCCAGCAACCCAGGGAAAGGGGCCCAGCATTTT. Protein sequence: CASNPGKGAQHF. J is TRBJ1-5 and V is TRBV6-6, with a possible D match to TRBD1 (5 bases). The germline V and J ends were trimmed by 7 bases and 11 bases, with 15 bases remaining between them. CDR1 is MNHNY and CDR2 is SVGAGI in the germline V gene (reference sequence). This CDR3 comprises 12 residues.

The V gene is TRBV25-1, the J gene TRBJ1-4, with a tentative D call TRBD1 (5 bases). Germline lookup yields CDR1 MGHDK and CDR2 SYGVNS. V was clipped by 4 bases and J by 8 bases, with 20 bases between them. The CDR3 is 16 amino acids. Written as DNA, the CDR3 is TGTGCCAGCAGTGCTCACGCGCGGGGACCGAAGGAAAAACTGTTTTTT. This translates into CASSAHARGPKEKLFF.

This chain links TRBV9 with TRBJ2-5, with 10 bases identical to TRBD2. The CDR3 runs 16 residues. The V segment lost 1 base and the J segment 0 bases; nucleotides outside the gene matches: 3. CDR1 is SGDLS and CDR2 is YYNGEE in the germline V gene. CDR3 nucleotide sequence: TGTGCCAGCAGCGTACTTAGCGGGGGGTACCAAGAGACCCAGTACTTC. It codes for CASSVLSGGYQETQYF. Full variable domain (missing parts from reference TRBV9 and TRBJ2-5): DSGVTQTPKHLITATGQRVTLRCSPRSGDLSVYWYQQSLDQGLQFLIQYYNGEERAKGNILERFSAQQFPDLHSELNLSSLELGDSALYFCASSVLSGGYQETQYFGPGTRLLVL.

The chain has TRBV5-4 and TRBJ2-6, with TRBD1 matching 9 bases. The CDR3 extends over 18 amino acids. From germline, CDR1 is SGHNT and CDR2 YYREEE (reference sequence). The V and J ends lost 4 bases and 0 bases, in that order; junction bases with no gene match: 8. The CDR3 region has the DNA TGTGCCAGCAGCGGGGGAGGGACAGGGATCTCTGGGGCCAACGTCCTGACTTTC. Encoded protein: CASSGGGTGISGANVLTF.

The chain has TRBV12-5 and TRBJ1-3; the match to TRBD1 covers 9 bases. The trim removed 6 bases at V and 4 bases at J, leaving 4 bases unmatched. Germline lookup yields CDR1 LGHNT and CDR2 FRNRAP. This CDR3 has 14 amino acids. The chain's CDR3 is CASGPGTGGNTIYF. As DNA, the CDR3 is TGTGCTAGTGGCCCCGGGACAGGGGGAAACACCATATATTTT.

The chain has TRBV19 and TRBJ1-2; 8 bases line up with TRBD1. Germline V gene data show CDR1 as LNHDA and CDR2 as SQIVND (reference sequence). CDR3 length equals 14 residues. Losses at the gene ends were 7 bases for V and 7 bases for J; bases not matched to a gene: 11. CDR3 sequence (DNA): TGTGCCAGTATGGAGCCAGGGGGCGCGGGTGGCTACACCTTC. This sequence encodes CASMEPGGAGGYTF.

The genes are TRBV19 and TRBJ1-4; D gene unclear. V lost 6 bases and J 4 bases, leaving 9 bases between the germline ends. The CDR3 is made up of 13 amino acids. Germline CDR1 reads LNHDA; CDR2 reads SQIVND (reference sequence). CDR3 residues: CASSIIGNEKLFF. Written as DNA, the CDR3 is TGTGCCAGTAGCATTATTGGTAATGAAAAACTGTTTTTT.

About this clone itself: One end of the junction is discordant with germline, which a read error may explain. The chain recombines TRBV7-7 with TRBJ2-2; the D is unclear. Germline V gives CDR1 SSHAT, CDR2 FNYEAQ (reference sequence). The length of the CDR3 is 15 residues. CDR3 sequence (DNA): TGTGCTAGCAGCTTGGTCCCAGGGAACACCGGGGAGCTGTTTTTT. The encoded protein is CASSLVPGNTGELFF.

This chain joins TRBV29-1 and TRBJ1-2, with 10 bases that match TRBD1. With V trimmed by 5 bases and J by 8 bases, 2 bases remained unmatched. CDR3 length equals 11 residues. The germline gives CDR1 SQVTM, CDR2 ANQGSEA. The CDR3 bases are TGCAGCGTTTGGACAGGGGGAGGCTACACCTTC. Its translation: CSVWTGGGYTF.

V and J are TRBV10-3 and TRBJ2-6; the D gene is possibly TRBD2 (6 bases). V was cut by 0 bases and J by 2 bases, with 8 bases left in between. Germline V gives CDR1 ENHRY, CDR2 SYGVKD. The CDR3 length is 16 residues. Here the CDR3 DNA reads TGTGCCATCAGTGAGTCGACGGGGGCTGGGGCCAACGTCCTGACTTTC. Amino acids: CAISESTGAGANVLTF.

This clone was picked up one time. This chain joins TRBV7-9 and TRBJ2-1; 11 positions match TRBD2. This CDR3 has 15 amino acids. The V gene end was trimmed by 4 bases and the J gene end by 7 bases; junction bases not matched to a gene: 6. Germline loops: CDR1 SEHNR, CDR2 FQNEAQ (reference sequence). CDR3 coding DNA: TGTGCCAGCAGCTCGCTAGCGGGGGGCTGGAATGAGCAGTTCTTC. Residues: CASSSLAGGWNEQFF.